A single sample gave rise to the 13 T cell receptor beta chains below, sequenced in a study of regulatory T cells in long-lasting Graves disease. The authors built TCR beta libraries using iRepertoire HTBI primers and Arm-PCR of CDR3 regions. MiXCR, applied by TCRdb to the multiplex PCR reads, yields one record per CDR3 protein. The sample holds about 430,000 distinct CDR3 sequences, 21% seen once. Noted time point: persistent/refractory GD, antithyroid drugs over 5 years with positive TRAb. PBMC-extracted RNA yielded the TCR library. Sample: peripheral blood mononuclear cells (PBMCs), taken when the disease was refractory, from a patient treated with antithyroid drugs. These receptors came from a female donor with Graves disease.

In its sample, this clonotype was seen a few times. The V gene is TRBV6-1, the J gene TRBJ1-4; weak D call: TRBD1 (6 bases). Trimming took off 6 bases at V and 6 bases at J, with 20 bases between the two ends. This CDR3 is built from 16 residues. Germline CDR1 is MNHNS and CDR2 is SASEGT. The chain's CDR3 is CASSPFRDNRYEKLFF. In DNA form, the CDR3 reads TGTGCCAGCAGCCCATTTAGGGACAATCGTTATGAAAAACTGTTTTTT.

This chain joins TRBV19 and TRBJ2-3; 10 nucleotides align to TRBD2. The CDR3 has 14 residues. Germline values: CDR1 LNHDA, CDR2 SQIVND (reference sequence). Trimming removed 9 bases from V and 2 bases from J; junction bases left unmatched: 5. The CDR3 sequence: CASTSGMITDTQYF. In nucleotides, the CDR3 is TGTGCCAGCACTAGCGGGATGATCACAGATACGCAGTATTTT.

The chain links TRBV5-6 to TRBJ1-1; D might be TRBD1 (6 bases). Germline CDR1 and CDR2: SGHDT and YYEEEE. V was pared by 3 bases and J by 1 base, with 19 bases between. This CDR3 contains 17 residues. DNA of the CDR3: TGTGCCAGCAGCTATGGAATTAGGGGGACAAAGAACACTGAAGCTTTCTTT. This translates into CASSYGIRGTKNTEAFF. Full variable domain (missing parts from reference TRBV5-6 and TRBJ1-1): DAGVTQSPTHLIKTRGQQVTLRCSPKSGHDTVSWYQQALGQGPQFIFQYYEEEERQRGNFPDRFSGHQFPNYSSELNVNALLLGDSALYLCASSYGIRGTKNTEAFFGQGTRLTVV.

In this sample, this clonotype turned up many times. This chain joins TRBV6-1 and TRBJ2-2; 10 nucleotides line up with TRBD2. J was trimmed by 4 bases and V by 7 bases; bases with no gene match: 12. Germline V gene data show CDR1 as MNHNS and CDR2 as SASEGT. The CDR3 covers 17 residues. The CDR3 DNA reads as TGTGCCAGCACCCCCGCCCGACTAGCGGGCCTCACCGGGGAGCTGTTTTTT. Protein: CASTPARLAGLTGELFF.

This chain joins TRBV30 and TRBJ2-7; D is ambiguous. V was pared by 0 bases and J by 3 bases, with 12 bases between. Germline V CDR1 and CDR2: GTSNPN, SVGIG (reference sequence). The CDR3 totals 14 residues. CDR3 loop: CAWSVVGVVYEQYF. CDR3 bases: TGTGCCTGGAGTGTCGTAGGCGTGGTCTACGAGCAGTACTTC.

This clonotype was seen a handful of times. As DNA, the CDR3 is TGTGCCAGCAGTGAAGGTTTTTTCCTGAACACTGAAGCTTTCTTT. It encodes CASSEGFFLNTEAFF. The V and J genes are TRBV6-1 and TRBJ1-1; D gene unclear. Trimming shortened V by 1 base and J by 0 bases, and 9 bases separated the two germline ends. Germline V gene sequence: CDR1 MNHNS, CDR2 SASEGT. The CDR3 consists of 15 residues.

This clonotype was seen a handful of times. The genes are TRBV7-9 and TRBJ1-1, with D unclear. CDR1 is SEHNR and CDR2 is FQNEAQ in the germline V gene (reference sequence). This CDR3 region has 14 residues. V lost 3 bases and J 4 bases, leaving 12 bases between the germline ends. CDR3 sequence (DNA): TGTGCCAGCAGCTTTACGGGGTCGGGCACTGAAGCTTTCTTT. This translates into CASSFTGSGTEAFF.

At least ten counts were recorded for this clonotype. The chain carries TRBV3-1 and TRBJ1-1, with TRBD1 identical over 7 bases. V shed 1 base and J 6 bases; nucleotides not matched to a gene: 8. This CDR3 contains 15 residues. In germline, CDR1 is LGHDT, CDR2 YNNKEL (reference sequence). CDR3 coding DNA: TGTGCCAGCAGCCAAGGCACAGGGGTGATATCTGAAGCTTTCTTT. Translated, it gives CASSQGTGVISEAFF.

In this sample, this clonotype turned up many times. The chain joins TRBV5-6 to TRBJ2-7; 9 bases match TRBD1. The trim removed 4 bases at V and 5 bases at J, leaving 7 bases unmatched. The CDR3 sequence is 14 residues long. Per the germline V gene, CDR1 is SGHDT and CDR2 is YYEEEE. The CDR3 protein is CASSRTGEGDEQYF. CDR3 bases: TGTGCCAGCAGCCGGACAGGGGAAGGAGACGAGCAGTACTTC.

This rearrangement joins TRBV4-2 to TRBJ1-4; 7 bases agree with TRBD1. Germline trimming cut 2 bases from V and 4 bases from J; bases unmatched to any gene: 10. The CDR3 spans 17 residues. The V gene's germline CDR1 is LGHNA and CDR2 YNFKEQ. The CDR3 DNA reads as TGTGCCAGCAGCCAACAAGAGGGAGGGGGCCATAATGAAAAACTGTTTTTT. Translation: CASSQQEGGGHNEKLFF.

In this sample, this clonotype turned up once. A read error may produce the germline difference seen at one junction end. The chain's CDR3 is CASSWGGLWAKKVNEQFF. The CDR3 DNA reads TGTGCTAGCAGTTGGGGGGGATTATGGGCAAAGAAGGTCAATGAGCAGTTCTTC. The rearrangement links TRBV6-2 or TRBV6-3 to TRBJ2-1, with TRBD2 matching 7 bases. The CDR3 has 18 amino acids. Looked up from germline, CDR1 is MNHEY and CDR2 is SVGEGT.

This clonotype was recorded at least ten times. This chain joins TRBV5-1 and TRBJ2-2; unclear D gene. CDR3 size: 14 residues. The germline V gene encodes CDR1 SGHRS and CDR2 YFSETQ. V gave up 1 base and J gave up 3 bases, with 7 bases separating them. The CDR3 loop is CASSLNPYTGELFF. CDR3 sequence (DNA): TGCGCCAGCAGCTTGAACCCTTACACCGGGGAGCTGTTTTTT.

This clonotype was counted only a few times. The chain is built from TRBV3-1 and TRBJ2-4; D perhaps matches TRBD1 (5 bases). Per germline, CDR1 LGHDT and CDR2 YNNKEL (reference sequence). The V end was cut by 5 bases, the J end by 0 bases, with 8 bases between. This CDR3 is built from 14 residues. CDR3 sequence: CASSYRGAKNIQYF. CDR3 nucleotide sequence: TGTGCCAGCAGCTATAGGGGAGCCAAAAACATTCAGTACTTC.